One and the same sample provided the 26 T cell receptor beta chains below, sequenced in a study of T-cell memory formation after mild COVID-19. TCRdb called the 5' RACE reads again in MiXCR, with one record for every CDR3 protein. The sample comprises about 58,000 distinct CDR3 sequences, around a quarter of which are singletons, and roughly 43% rests with the top ten. Sequenced sample: PBMCs or a T cell subset sorted from them (not recorded which). These receptors were taken from a man between 18 and 29 years old who had mild COVID-19 (a few samples of this study predate the infection). Cell type and time point are not known.

The chain has TRBV29-1 and TRBJ1-1; D perhaps matches TRBD1 (6 bases). V was trimmed by 5 bases and J by 0 bases, leaving 13 bases between them. CDR1 is SQVTM, CDR2 ANQGSEA, per germline. CDR3 length equals 14 residues. CDR3: CSVLYRELNTEAFF. In DNA form, the CDR3 reads TGCAGCGTTTTATACAGGGAATTGAACACTGAAGCTTTCTTT.

There are a few counts of this clonotype. The V call is TRBV7-6, the J call TRBJ2-2; D not resolved. Per the germline V gene, CDR1 is SGHVS and CDR2 is FNYEAQ. The CDR3 is 15 residues long. The germline V and J ends were trimmed by 6 bases and 1 base, with 12 bases remaining between them. The CDR3 is CASRHRAQNTGELFF. For the CDR3, the DNA is TGTGCCAGCAGACACCGGGCCCAGAACACCGGGGAGCTGTTTTTT.

This clonotype was detected only once. The chain combines TRBV12-3 or TRBV12-4 with TRBJ1-6; D remains unclear. This CDR3 contains 17 residues. The germline V and J ends were trimmed by 3 bases and 0 bases, with 12 bases remaining between them. The CDR3 DNA follows: TGTGCCAGCAGTTTTTCTCTCGGGGTCTCCTATAATTCACCCCTCCACTTT. Its protein product is CASSFSLGVSYNSPLHF.

The genes are TRBV7-9 and TRBJ1-1; D possibly corresponds to TRBD1 (5 bases). This CDR3 has 16 amino acids. CDR1 is SEHNR and CDR2 is FQNEAQ in the germline V gene (reference sequence). V shed 7 bases and J shed 6 bases, with 24 bases lying between them. The CDR3 here is CASNPKEPTGGAEAFF. DNA of the CDR3: TGTGCCAGCAACCCGAAAGAACCCACCGGGGGTGCTGAAGCTTTCTTT.

This clonotype was detected only a few times. The rearrangement links TRBV10-2 to TRBJ2-7, with D tentatively TRBD2 (6 bases). CDR3 length: 15 residues. Trimming removed 0 bases from V and 6 bases from J, with 15 bases in between. Germline V gene sequence: CDR1 WSHSY, CDR2 SAAADI. For the CDR3, the DNA is TGCGCCAGCAGTGAGTCAGGGAAGGGGACTGCCGAGCAGTACTTC. Translated: CASSESGKGTAEQYF.

This chain connects TRBV11-2 to TRBJ2-3; the D gene is possibly TRBD1 (5 bases). Germline lookup yields CDR1 SGHAT and CDR2 FQNNGV. The ends were cut back, 2 bases at V and 2 bases at J, with 8 bases in the middle. The CDR3 consists of 14 residues. The CDR3 region is CASSLRGATDTQYF. The CDR3 region has the DNA TGTGCCAGCAGCTTAAGGGGCGCCACAGATACGCAGTATTTT.

This clonotype was counted between two and nine times. This chain connects TRBV4-3 to TRBJ2-7; no definite D call. The CDR3 is 14 amino acids. V dropped 0 bases and J dropped 3 bases, with 9 bases sitting between them. From germline, CDR1 is LGHNA and CDR2 YSLEER. The CDR3 loop is CASSQDYLIYEQYF. DNA for the CDR3: TGCGCCAGCAGCCAAGATTATCTGATCTACGAGCAGTACTTC.

This sequence joins TRBV5-1 and TRBJ2-1, with 9 bases fitting TRBD1. J gave up 6 bases and V 2 bases, and 3 bases lay outside the gene matches. The CDR3 loop spans 14 amino acids. Germline lookup yields CDR1 SGHRS and CDR2 YFSETQ. For the CDR3, the DNA is TGCGCCAGCAGCTTTGGGACAGGGTCCAATGAGCAGTTCTTC. Its protein is CASSFGTGSNEQFF.

In its sample, this clonotype was seen a few times. This chain uses TRBV12-3 or TRBV12-4 with TRBJ2-7; 9 positions agree with TRBD1. This CDR3 has 15 amino acids. J was trimmed by 4 bases and V by 5 bases; bases with no gene match: 9. The CDR3 nucleotides read TGTGCCAGCAGTGATCGGGACAGGGCCTCTTACGAGCAGTACTTC. Translation gives CASSDRDRASYEQYF.

The genes are TRBV27 and TRBJ2-5; TRBD2 might be the D (6 bases). The CDR3 runs to 14 residues. Germline assignment: CDR1 MNHEY and CDR2 SMNVEV (reference sequence). V dropped 3 bases and J dropped 1 base, with 9 bases sitting between them. Here the CDR3 DNA reads TGTGCCAGCAGTTTTGGAGGGGTCCAAGAGACCCAGTACTTC. Translation: CASSFGGVQETQYF.

This clonotype was seen only a few times. The chain joins TRBV7-9 to TRBJ2-3; 9 positions agree with TRBD2. Germline-derived CDR1 and CDR2 are SEHNR and FQNEAQ (reference sequence). Trimming removed 1 base from V and 4 bases from J; junction bases left unmatched: 6. The CDR3 spans 16 residues. The CDR3 reads CASSLVQRGESDTQYF. The CDR3 nucleotides read TGTGCCAGCAGCTTAGTCCAGCGGGGGGAATCAGATACGCAGTATTTT.

The chain links TRBV9 to TRBJ2-1; 13 bases map to TRBD2. Germline V lookup: CDR1 SGDLS, CDR2 YYNGEE. Losses at the gene ends were 3 bases for V and 0 bases for J; bases not matched to a gene: 9. The CDR3 sequence is 19 residues long. CDR3 in amino acids: CASSAGGLAGTSSYNEQFF. In DNA form, the CDR3 reads TGTGCCAGCAGCGCCGGGGGACTAGCGGGGACAAGCTCCTACAATGAGCAGTTCTTC.

V gene TRBV5-1 combines with J gene TRBJ2-3; TRBD1 is a possible D gene (6 bases). The CDR3 spans 17 residues. Germline V CDR1 and CDR2: SGHRS, YFSETQ. Trimming shortened V by 1 base and J by 2 bases, and 17 bases separated the two germline ends. CDR3 in DNA: TGCGCCAGCAGCTTGTCGTTACAGGGTATTAACACAGATACGCAGTATTTT. Amino acids: CASSLSLQGINTDTQYF. The variable domain in full, completed from reference TRBV5-1 and TRBJ2-3, reads KAGVTQTPRYLIKTRGQQVTLSCSPISGHRSVSWYQQTPGQGLQFLFEYFSETQRNKGNFPGRFSGRQFSNSRSEMNVSTLELGDSALYLCASSLSLQGINTDTQYFGPGTRLTVL.

The chain joins TRBV6-1 to TRBJ1-2; 7 bases map to TRBD1. There are 13 residues in the CDR3. V shed 7 bases and J 3 bases; nucleotides not matched to a gene: 5. CDR1 is MNHNS and CDR2 is SASEGT in the germline V gene. The CDR3 is CASTTGTYYGYTF. The CDR3 region has the DNA TGTGCCAGCACGACAGGGACTTACTATGGCTACACCTTC.

In its sample, this clonotype was seen many times. The rearrangement uses TRBV10-2 and TRBJ2-1, with TRBD2 identical over 10 bases. This CDR3 spans 14 amino acids. CDR1 is WSHSY and CDR2 is SAAADI in the germline V gene. The ends lost 4 bases at V and 9 bases at J; junction bases unmatched: 6. The CDR3 region is CASSVSGGASEQFF. The CDR3 DNA sequence: TGCGCCAGCAGTGTAAGCGGGGGGGCTAGTGAGCAGTTCTTC.

This clonotype occurred a few times. The J gene is TRBJ1-4, the V gene TRBV28, with D tentatively TRBD1 (6 bases). V lost 2 bases to trimming and J lost 5 bases, with 12 bases between them. The CDR3 totals 15 residues. Germline V gene lookup returns CDR1 MDHEN and CDR2 SYDVKM. This CDR3 is CASSLRARGNEKLFF. CDR3 sequence (DNA): TGTGCCAGCAGTTTACGGGCCAGGGGCAATGAAAAACTGTTTTTT.

The chain joins TRBV7-2 to TRBJ2-5; 11 bases are a match to TRBD2. V lost 4 bases to trimming and J lost 0 bases; unmatched junction nucleotides: 1. CDR3 length equals 15 residues. Germline CDR1 and CDR2: SGHTA and FQGNSA. CDR3: CASSSLAGDQETQYF. In nucleotides, the CDR3 is TGTGCCAGCAGCTCACTAGCGGGGGACCAAGAGACCCAGTACTTC.

The chain joins TRBV4-3 to TRBJ1-4; D remains unclear. Germline V gives CDR1 LGHNA, CDR2 YSLEER. Trimming removed 1 base at V and 3 bases at J, with 9 bases between. This CDR3 is 15 amino acids long. The CDR3 DNA sequence: TGCGCCAGCAGCCAAGTTTTGGGTCCTAATGAAAAACTGTTTTTT. As protein: CASSQVLGPNEKLFF.

This clonotype came up once. The chain links TRBV6-1 to TRBJ2-1; D call uncertain. In germline, CDR1 is MNHNS, CDR2 SASEGT. This CDR3 has 13 amino acids. V lost 2 bases and J lost 5, with 7 bases in between. CDR3 sequence reads: CASSEKAHNEQFF. CDR3 bases: TGTGCCAGCAGTGAAAAGGCCCACAATGAGCAGTTCTTC.

The V and J genes are TRBV6-2 or TRBV6-3 and TRBJ1-5, with D possibly being TRBD1 (5 bases). Trimming shortened V by 6 bases and J by 0 bases, and 12 bases separated the two germline ends. This CDR3 is built from 15 residues. Germline V gene data show CDR1 as MNHEY and CDR2 as SVGEGT. CDR3 sequence: CASSRTTHSNQPQHF. The CDR3 nucleotides read TGTGCCAGCAGCCGGACAACGCATAGCAATCAGCCCCAGCATTTT.

The genes are TRBV3-1 and TRBJ2-4; unclear D gene. CDR3 length equals 14 residues. The germline gives CDR1 LGHDT, CDR2 YNNKEL (reference sequence). The germline V and J ends were trimmed by 3 bases and 0 bases, with 6 bases remaining between them. In nucleotides, the CDR3 is TGTGCCAGCAGCCAGGATATAGCCAAAAACATTCAGTACTTC. Its protein product is CASSQDIAKNIQYF.

The chain has TRBV2 and TRBJ2-3, with a weak D call TRBD1 (5 bases). The CDR3 covers 15 residues. From germline, CDR1 is SNHLY and CDR2 FYNNEI. The V end was cut by 1 base, the J end by 1 base, with 9 bases between. The CDR3 DNA reads TGTGCCAGCAGTGAAGGCCGCAGGGGCACAGATACGCAGTATTTT. Translated, it gives CASSEGRRGTDTQYF.

This clonotype was counted a few times. V usage is TRBV5-6 and J usage is TRBJ2-3; D is possibly TRBD2 (6 bases). CDR1 and CDR2 (germline): SGHDT, YYEEEE. Trimming pared 4 bases from V and 4 bases from J, leaving 16 bases between. This CDR3 has 15 residues. The CDR3: CASSPEAGPADTQYF. The CDR3 coding sequence is TGTGCCAGCAGCCCTGAGGCGGGGCCGGCAGATACGCAGTATTTT.

This clonotype was observed a handful of times. The J gene is TRBJ1-1, the V gene TRBV10-2; D ambiguous. V was cut by 8 bases and J by 8 bases, with 9 bases left in between. This CDR3 comprises 10 residues. Germline CDR1 reads WSHSY; CDR2 reads SAAADI. CDR3 nucleotide sequence: TGCGCCAGCGGGGAGCGAGAAGCTTTCTTT. Amino acid sequence: CASGEREAFF.

The table lists this clonotype with a few counts. This chain connects TRBV29-1 to TRBJ2-7; D not certain. Germline V gene data show CDR1 as SQVTM and CDR2 as ANQGSEA. V gave up 6 bases and J gave up 4 bases, with 19 bases separating them. CDR3 length: 14 amino acids. The CDR3 sequence is CSVAVWTDFYEQYF. CDR3 coding DNA: TGCAGCGTGGCCGTGTGGACGGATTTTTACGAGCAGTACTTC.

This clonotype came up a few times. The V call is TRBV2, the J call TRBJ2-1; 9 bases agree with TRBD2. The junction had 5 bases not matched to a gene; V was cut back by 6 bases and J by 2 bases. The length of the CDR3 is 15 residues. Germline CDR1 reads SNHLY; CDR2 reads FYNNEI. The CDR3 spells CASSASGVPYNEQFF. The CDR3 DNA follows: TGTGCCAGCAGCGCTAGCGGGGTTCCCTACAATGAGCAGTTCTTC.